The clone carrying this TCR beta chain was seen repeatedly, ten times or more. Amplified TCR beta CDR3 regions came from RNA transcripts. RT-PCR in the first round (using the HTBI primer set) targeted the TCR CDR3. TCRdb called the multiplex PCR reads again in MiXCR, with one record for every CDR3 protein. The data show nearly 600,000 distinct CDR3 sequences, about 14% seen once. Germline V CDR1 and CDR2: MNHEY, SVGEGT. Trimming cost V 7 bases and J 4 bases; bases outside gene matches: 10. This CDR3 is 14 amino acids long. These data come from a study of T cells in Graves' hyperthyroidism and ophthalmopathy. Patients showing uncontrolled infection, other autoimmune disease, pregnancy or lactation were ineligible.

The chain carries TRBV6-2 or TRBV6-3 and TRBJ2-7; TRBD1 matches 7 bases. The specimen was blood. The TCR comes from a young woman with Graves' ophthalmopathy. CDR3 amino acids: CASTLGQSEYEQYF. In DNA form, the CDR3 reads TGTGCCAGCACTCTGGGACAGAGTGAGTACGAGCAGTACTTC.